This T cell receptor beta chain was recorded in a study of CD8 T cells in ankylosing spondylitis. Study results and caveats: Seemingly characteristic of ankylosing spondylitis blood was a TCR beta motif consisting of eight highly homologous variants. Previous work reported some of these motif variants in the synovial fluid and blood of reactive arthritis.

This clonotype was observed a handful of times. Its target is not known. Each TCR beta library was made by quantitative 5'-RACE that incorporated molecular barcodes. Each CDR3 protein gets one entry after TCRdb re-called the 5' RACE reads with MiXCR. The table has 150,000 to 200,000 distinct CDR3 sequences, approximately 20% seen once. The V and J ends lost 7 bases and 2 bases, in that order; junction bases with no gene match: 1. CDR3 size: 13 residues. CDR1 is MNHEY and CDR2 is SVGAGI in the germline V gene. The receptor's source is a male donor with ankylosing spondylitis or in good health (not recorded which). The V call is TRBV6-5, the J call TRBJ2-5; 10 bases fit TRBD2. What was sequenced was blood, either unsorted or a sorted T cell fraction (not recorded which). This CDR3 is CASTLAGQETQYF. CDR3 nucleotides: TGTGCCAGCACACTAGCGGGACAAGAGACCCAGTACTTC.